This TCR beta chain emerged from a study of CD8+ T cells in alopecia areata. Broader study findings: Sharing of TCR sequences between patients (possibly for HLA-related reasons) was less clear than in mice.

In each case, RNA was isolated and then reverse transcribed into cDNA as the sequencing template. Libraries were prepared by immunoSEQ multiplex PCR; TCRdb keeps only in-frame clonotypes and omits some of them. This sample has tens of thousands of clones, with 60% to 70% found just once. In the case of this clone: The antigen remains undetermined.

CD4+ cells from several patients underwent sorting into CD25+CD127- cells. Collected material from alopecia areata patients comprised lesional scalp punch biopsies and peripheral blood. Investigators sorted PBMCs to obtain both CD4+ and CD8+ T cells. V lost 5 bases and J lost 6, with 15 bases in between. Germline V gives CDR1 SGHRS, CDR2 YFSETQ. The CDR3 is 13 residues long. This TCR derives from a human donor with alopecia areata. This chain connects TRBV5-1 to TRBJ2-7, with D perhaps matching TRBD1 (6 bases). The sequenced sample was CD4+ Tregs sorted from blood. CDR3 in amino acids: CASRLQGQGEQYF. The DNA for the CDR3 is TGCGCCAGCAGACTACAGGGTCAAGGCGAGCAGTACTTC.